The source of this TCR beta chain is a study of Graves' ophthalmopathy and Graves' hyperthyroidism. Study as a whole: Peripheral blood (taken before any treatment) was collected at initial diagnosis.

Germline CDR1 reads WSHSY; CDR2 reads SAAADI. Trimming cost V 4 bases and J 0 bases; bases outside gene matches: 3. This CDR3 comprises 15 residues. Amplified material comprised TCR beta CDR3 regions derived from RNA transcripts. RT-PCR was first run with HTBI primers, then multiplex PCR in a second round. One entry per CDR3 protein results from TCRdb running MiXCR on the multiplex PCR reads. The sample has over 650,000 distinct CDR3 sequences; about 41% are singletons. Input material: peripheral blood. The chain recombines TRBV10-2 with TRBJ1-1; TRBD1 aligns across 9 bases. The TCR was taken from an adult man with Graves' ophthalmopathy. The CDR3 DNA reads as TGCGCCAGCAGTGCGGGACAGGGTATGAACACTGAAGCTTTCTTT. This translates into CASSAGQGMNTEAFF.